A selection of T cell receptor beta chains follows, all from one sample in a study of identical twins. A single record per CDR3 protein comes from TCRdb applying MiXCR to the 5' RACE reads. The table includes around 370,000 distinct CDR3 sequences, roughly 9% detected once. The sequenced sample was naive T cells sorted from blood. These receptors all come from a woman aged 50 to 65 in good health. Both conserved end residues are part of each CDR3. The D gene is left open where the match is weak. Some rows have no size entry. The others give once, few or many, or a class for an expanded clone.

D gene: TRBD2; clone size: .; V gene: TRBV7-8; J gene: TRBJ2-1; CDR3 length: 20; CDR3 protein: CASSLVVRTSGRGSYNEQFF; CDR3 DNA: TGTGCCAGCAGCTTAGTTGTCAGGACTAGCGGGAGGGGCTCCTACAATGAGCAGTTCTTC
D gene: .; clone size: few; V gene: TRBV2; J gene: TRBJ1-5; CDR3 length: 14; CDR3 protein: CASSASLRKQPQHF; CDR3 DNA: TGTGCCAGCAGTGCATCGCTGCGGAAGCAGCCCCAGCATTTT
D gene: TRBD1; clone size: few; V gene: TRBV27; J gene: TRBJ1-5; CDR3 length: 18; CDR3 protein: CASSPHRGATVSNQPQHF; CDR3 DNA: TGTGCCAGCAGTCCCCACAGGGGAGCAACGGTTAGCAATCAGCCCCAGCATTTT
D gene: .; clone size: few; V gene: TRBV3-1; J gene: TRBJ2-3; CDR3 length: 17; CDR3 protein: CASSRYLSGAPTDTQYF; CDR3 DNA: TGTGCCAGCAGCCGATACCTTTCGGGGGCGCCCACAGATACGCAGTATTTT
D gene: TRBD1; clone size: .; V gene: TRBV12-5; J gene: TRBJ2-5; CDR3 length: 13; CDR3 protein: CASLIQGLETQYF; CDR3 DNA: TGTGCTAGCCTGATACAGGGGTTGGAGACCCAGTACTTC
D gene: TRBD2; clone size: .; V gene: TRBV5-1; J gene: TRBJ2-1; CDR3 length: 15; CDR3 protein: CASSLVTSGRAVQFF; CDR3 DNA: TGCGCCAGCAGCTTGGTAACTAGCGGGAGGGCAGTGCAGTTCTTC
D gene: TRBD1; clone size: few; V gene: TRBV5-1; J gene: TRBJ2-7; CDR3 length: 12; CDR3 protein: CASSPDRGKQYF; CDR3 DNA: TGCGCCAGCAGCCCGGACAGGGGGAAGCAGTACTTC
D gene: TRBD1; clone size: .; V gene: TRBV29-1; J gene: TRBJ1-3; CDR3 length: 13; CDR3 protein: CSVLTGVGNTIYF; CDR3 DNA: TGCAGCGTTTTGACAGGGGTCGGAAACACCATATATTTT
D gene: TRBD1; clone size: few; V gene: TRBV7-6; J gene: TRBJ2-1; CDR3 length: 18; CDR3 protein: CASSLEGGQGVLNNEQFF; CDR3 DNA: TGTGCCAGCAGCTTAGAGGGGGGACAGGGGGTCCTTAACAATGAGCAGTTCTTC
D gene: .; clone size: many; V gene: TRBV3-1; J gene: TRBJ2-7; CDR3 length: 13; CDR3 protein: CASSQATSYEQYF; CDR3 DNA: TGTGCCAGCAGCCAAGCCACTAGTTACGAGCAGTACTTC
D gene: .; clone size: .; V gene: TRBV10-3; J gene: TRBJ1-1; CDR3 length: 16; CDR3 protein: CAISEEVGPLNTEAFF; CDR3 DNA: TGTGCCATCAGTGAGGAGGTAGGGCCTCTGAACACTGAAGCTTTCTTT
D gene: TRBD1; clone size: .; V gene: TRBV10-3; J gene: TRBJ1-5; CDR3 length: 15; CDR3 protein: CAISDPGGTGQPQHF; CDR3 DNA: TGTGCCATCAGTGATCCGGGCGGGACAGGTCAGCCCCAGCATTTT
D gene: .; clone size: few; V gene: TRBV12-3/TRBV12-4; J gene: TRBJ2-6; CDR3 length: 14; CDR3 protein: CASSSPLEANVLTF; CDR3 DNA: TGTGCCAGCAGCTCGCCACTGGAGGCCAACGTCCTGACTTTC
D gene: .; clone size: .; V gene: TRBV4-1; J gene: TRBJ2-3; CDR3 length: 16; CDR3 protein: CASSQLGSSGTDTQYF; CDR3 DNA: TGCGCCAGCAGCCAGCTCGGGTCTAGCGGCACAGATACGCAGTATTTT
D gene: TRBD2; clone size: .; V gene: TRBV20-1; J gene: TRBJ2-7; CDR3 length: 14; CDR3 protein: CSATSGTSAYEQYF; CDR3 DNA: TGCAGTGCAACCTCCGGGACTAGCGCGTACGAGCAGTACTTC
D gene: .; clone size: many; V gene: TRBV4-1; J gene: TRBJ2-1; CDR3 length: 13; CDR3 protein: CASSQDPYNEQFF; CDR3 DNA: TGCGCCAGCAGCCAAGATCCCTACAATGAGCAGTTCTTC
D gene: TRBD1; clone size: many; V gene: TRBV5-1; J gene: TRBJ2-2; CDR3 length: 15; CDR3 protein: CASSPRQGNTGELFF; CDR3 DNA: TGCGCCAGCAGCCCCAGACAGGGGAACACCGGGGAGCTGTTTTTT
D gene: .; clone size: few; V gene: TRBV12-3/TRBV12-4; J gene: TRBJ2-5; CDR3 length: 15; CDR3 protein: CASSFIPGGQETQYF; CDR3 DNA: TGTGCCAGCAGTTTTATTCCTGGTGGTCAAGAGACCCAGTACTTC
D gene: .; clone size: .; V gene: TRBV10-1; J gene: TRBJ2-1; CDR3 length: 13; CDR3 protein: CASSRETYNEQFF; CDR3 DNA: TGCGCCAGCAGTCGGGAGACCTACAATGAGCAGTTCTTC
D gene: TRBD1; clone size: .; V gene: TRBV7-9; J gene: TRBJ2-6; CDR3 length: 16; CDR3 protein: CASSLIVQGEANVLTF; CDR3 DNA: TGTGCCAGCAGCTTAATCGTACAGGGGGAGGCCAACGTCCTGACTTTC
D gene: .; clone size: .; V gene: TRBV11-2; J gene: TRBJ2-7; CDR3 length: 19; CDR3 protein: CAGSLADLRIGIPASEQYF; CDR3 DNA: TGTGCCGGCAGCTTAGCGGACCTCAGGATTGGCATCCCGGCAAGCGAGCAGTACTTC
D gene: .; clone size: many; V gene: TRBV29-1; J gene: TRBJ2-2; CDR3 length: 12; CDR3 protein: CSAYRNTGELFF; CDR3 DNA: TGCAGCGCCTATCGGAACACCGGGGAGCTGTTTTTT
D gene: .; clone size: few; V gene: TRBV12-3/TRBV12-4; J gene: TRBJ2-7; CDR3 length: 14; CDR3 protein: CASSSTTNYYEQYF; CDR3 DNA: TGTGCCAGCAGTTCCACGACAAACTACTACGAGCAGTACTTC
D gene: .; clone size: few; V gene: TRBV4-1; J gene: TRBJ2-1; CDR3 length: 13; CDR3 protein: CASSQPPWDEQFF; CDR3 DNA: TGCGCCAGCAGCCAGCCGCCCTGGGATGAGCAGTTCTTC
D gene: .; clone size: .; V gene: TRBV2; J gene: TRBJ1-5; CDR3 length: 13; CDR3 protein: CASRESENQPQHF; CDR3 DNA: TGTGCCAGCCGAGAGAGTGAGAATCAGCCCCAGCATTTT
D gene: TRBD2; clone size: few; V gene: TRBV12-5; J gene: TRBJ2-1; CDR3 length: 16; CDR3 protein: CASGLGGGRANNEQFF; CDR3 DNA: TGTGCTAGTGGTTTGGGAGGCGGGAGGGCAAACAATGAGCAGTTCTTC